The clone carrying this T cell receptor (beta chain) was recorded many times. The antigen remains unidentified. The CDR3 length is 15 residues. The V and J ends lost 1 base and 1 base, in that order; junction bases with no gene match: 6. Per germline, CDR1 SQVTM and CDR2 ANQGSEA. The data belong to a study of early T cells in non-severe SARS-CoV-2 infection. Study as a whole: The input, bulk RNA from unsorted whole blood, was sequenced, and chains were unpaired.

The protocol attached unique molecular identifiers to individual cDNA molecules. TCRdb independently ran MiXCR on the 5' RACE reads; one entry per CDR3 protein. The sample includes some 71,000 distinct CDR3 sequences, roughly 15% seen only once; the top ten take more than 12%. Study-level findings and limits: CD4 and private specificities were missed by VDJdb matching, which favored anti-spike CD8 responses.

The receptor comes from an adult who was a healthcare worker with PCR-confirmed SARS-CoV-2 infection or an uninfected control (not recorded which). The chain carries TRBV29-1 and TRBJ2-5, with 7 bases lining up with TRBD1. Specimen: whole blood. The CDR3 is CSVEVPRDSQETQYF. In nucleotides, the CDR3 is TGCAGCGTTGAAGTCCCCAGGGACAGCCAAGAGACCCAGTACTTC.